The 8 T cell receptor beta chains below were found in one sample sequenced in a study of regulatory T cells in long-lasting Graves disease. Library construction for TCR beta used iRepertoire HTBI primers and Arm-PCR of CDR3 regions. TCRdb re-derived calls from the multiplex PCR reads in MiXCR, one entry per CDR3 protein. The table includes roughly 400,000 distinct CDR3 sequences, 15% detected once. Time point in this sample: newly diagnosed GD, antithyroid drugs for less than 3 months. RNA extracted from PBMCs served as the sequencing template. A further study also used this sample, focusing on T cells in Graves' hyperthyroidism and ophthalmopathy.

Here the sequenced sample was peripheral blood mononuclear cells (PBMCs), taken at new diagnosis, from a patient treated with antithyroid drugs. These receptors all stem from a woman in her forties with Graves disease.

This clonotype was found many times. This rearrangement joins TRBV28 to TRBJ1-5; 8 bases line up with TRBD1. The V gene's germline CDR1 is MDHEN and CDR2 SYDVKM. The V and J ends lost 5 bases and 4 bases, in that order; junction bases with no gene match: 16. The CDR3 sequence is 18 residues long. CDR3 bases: TGTGCCAGCAGTCAGAGTGGAGTCGGGACAGGCTCTAATCAGCCCCAGCATTTT. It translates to CASSQSGVGTGSNQPQHF. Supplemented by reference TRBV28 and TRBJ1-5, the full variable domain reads DVKVTQSSRYLVKRTGEKVFLECVQDMDHENMFWYRQDPGLGLRLIYFSYDVKMKEKGDIPEGYSVSREKKERFSLILESASTNQTSMYLCASSQSGVGTGSNQPQHFGDGTRLSIL.

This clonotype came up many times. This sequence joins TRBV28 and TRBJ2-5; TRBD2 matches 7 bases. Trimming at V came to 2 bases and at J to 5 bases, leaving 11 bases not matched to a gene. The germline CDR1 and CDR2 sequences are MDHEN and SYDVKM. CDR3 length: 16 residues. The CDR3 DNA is TGTGCCAGCAGTTTAGAGGGAGCGGGATCTAAGGAGACCCAGTACTTC. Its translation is CASSLEGAGSKETQYF.

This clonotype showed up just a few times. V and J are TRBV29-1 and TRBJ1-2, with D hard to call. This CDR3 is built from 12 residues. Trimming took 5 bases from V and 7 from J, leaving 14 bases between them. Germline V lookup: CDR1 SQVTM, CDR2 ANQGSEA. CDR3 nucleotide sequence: TGCAGCGTTAAGGACCCAGAGCTTGGCTACACCTTC. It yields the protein CSVKDPELGYTF.

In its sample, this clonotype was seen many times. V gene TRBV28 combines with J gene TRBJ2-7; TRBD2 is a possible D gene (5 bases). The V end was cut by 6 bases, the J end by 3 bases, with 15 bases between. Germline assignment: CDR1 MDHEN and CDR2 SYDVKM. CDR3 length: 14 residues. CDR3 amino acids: CASSQPLGSYEQYF. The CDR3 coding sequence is TGTGCCAGCAGCCAGCCTCTGGGGAGCTACGAGCAGTACTTC.

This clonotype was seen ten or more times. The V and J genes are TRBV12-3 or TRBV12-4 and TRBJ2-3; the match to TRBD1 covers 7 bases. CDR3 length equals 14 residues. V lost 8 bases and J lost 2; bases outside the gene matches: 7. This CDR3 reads CASGSGQTTDTQYF. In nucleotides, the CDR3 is TGTGCCAGCGGATCGGGACAGACCACAGATACGCAGTATTTT.

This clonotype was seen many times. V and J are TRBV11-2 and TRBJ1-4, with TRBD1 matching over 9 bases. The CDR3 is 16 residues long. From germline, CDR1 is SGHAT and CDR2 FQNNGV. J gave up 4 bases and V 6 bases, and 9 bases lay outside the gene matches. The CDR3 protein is CASSFTGGWGNEKLFF. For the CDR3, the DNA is TGTGCCAGCAGTTTTACAGGGGGCTGGGGTAATGAAAAACTGTTTTTT.

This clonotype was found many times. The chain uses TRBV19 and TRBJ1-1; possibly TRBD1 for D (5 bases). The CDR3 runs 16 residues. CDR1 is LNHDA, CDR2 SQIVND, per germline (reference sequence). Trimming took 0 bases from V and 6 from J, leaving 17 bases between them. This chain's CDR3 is CASSIENPPGLAEAFF. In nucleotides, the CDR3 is TGTGCCAGTAGTATAGAAAATCCTCCAGGGTTGGCTGAAGCTTTCTTT.

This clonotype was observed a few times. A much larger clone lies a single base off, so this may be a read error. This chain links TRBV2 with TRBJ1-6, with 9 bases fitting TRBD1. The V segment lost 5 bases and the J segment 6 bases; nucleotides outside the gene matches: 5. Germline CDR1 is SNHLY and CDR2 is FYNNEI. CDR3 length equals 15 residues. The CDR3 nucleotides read TGTGCCAGCAGTACGGGACAGGGCTTTAATTCACCCCTCCACTTT. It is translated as CASSTGQGFNSPLHF.